This is a list of T cell receptor beta chains from one sample in a study of T cells in Graves' hyperthyroidism and ophthalmopathy. One entry per CDR3 protein, called by TCRdb with MiXCR from the multiplex PCR reads. The sample has roughly 700,000 distinct CDR3 sequences, roughly 32% seen once. Input material: blood. The receptors here all came from a woman between 35 and 50 years old with Graves' hyperthyroidism. CDR3s include the opening cysteine and the closing phenylalanine or tryptophan. D genes are given only for firm matches. Clone size is shown for a subset of rows, as once, few, many or a class of expanded clone.

cdr3_nt cdr3_aa clone_size j_call v_call d_call
TGTGCCAGCAGCTTAGAGCTGCGGGGGCTCACTGAAGCTTTCTTT CASSLELRGLTEAFF NA TRBJ1-1 TRBV7-2 NA
TGTGCCAGCAGTTCCACGGCGGGGTCGTGGAATTCACCCCTCCACTTT CASSSTAGSWNSPLHF few TRBJ1-6 TRBV12-3/TRBV12-4 NA
TGTGCCAGCAGTGAGACCAGACAGGCAAACTATGGCTACACCTTC CASSETRQANYGYTF once TRBJ1-2 TRBV2 NA
TGTGCCAGCAGCTTAGGGGCCCAGGGGATGTGGGGCTACGAGCAGTACTTC CASSLGAQGMWGYEQYF NA TRBJ2-7 TRBV7-9 NA
TGTGCCAGCAGCCAAGATCCCCCAGGGGCGGGGAACACTGAAGCTTTCTTT CASSQDPPGAGNTEAFF few TRBJ1-1 TRBV7-9 NA
TGTGCCAGCAGTGGGAAGACAGTCTATAATTCACCCCTCCACTTT CASSGKTVYNSPLHF NA TRBJ1-6 TRBV6-6 NA
TGTGCCAGCACCTATTTTCGTCGGGATTCACCCCTCCACTTT CASTYFRRDSPLHF few TRBJ1-6 TRBV6-5 NA
TGCAGCGTTGAGCCTCAGGAGGGTGGTGAGCAGTTCTTC CSVEPQEGGEQFF few TRBJ2-1 TRBV29-1 NA
TGTGCCATCAGTGACTCCGGGACAGAGAACGGCTATGGCTACACCTTC CAISDSGTENGYGYTF NA TRBJ1-2 TRBV10-3 TRBD1
TGTGCCAGCAGCTTAGAAGCGACAGAGGAGCTGTTTTTT CASSLEATEELFF NA TRBJ2-2 TRBV7-8 NA
TGTGCCAGCAGCGCCGGACAGGGGGCGATACGGGGCTACACCTTC CASSAGQGAIRGYTF many TRBJ1-2 TRBV7-9 TRBD1
TGTGCCAGCAGTTACTGGGGAAATGGCAATCAGCCCCAGCATTTT CASSYWGNGNQPQHF few TRBJ1-5 TRBV6-6 NA
TGTGCCAGCCAAGTAGCGGGGGGGCCGGGGGAGACCCAGTACTTC CASQVAGGPGETQYF many TRBJ2-5 TRBV3-1 TRBD2
TGTGCCAGCAGTGTGGATACAGATACGCAGTATTTT CASSVDTDTQYF NA TRBJ2-3 TRBV2 NA
TGTGCCAGCAGTGATTTCCGACAGGGGGCGGGCTACACCTTC CASSDFRQGAGYTF NA TRBJ1-2 TRBV24-1 TRBD1
TGTGCCAGCAGCCAAGCCGGGGATGGAAACACCATATATTTT CASSQAGDGNTIYF NA TRBJ1-3 TRBV3-1 NA
TGTGCCAGCAGTTTTAGCACGAGCAATCAGCCCCAGCATTTT CASSFSTSNQPQHF NA TRBJ1-5 TRBV12-3/TRBV12-4 NA
TGTGCCGGCCTTAAGACTAGCGGGGGACCCAACACCGGGGAGCTGTTTTTT CAGLKTSGGPNTGELFF NA TRBJ2-2 TRBV12-3/TRBV12-4 TRBD2
TGTGCCACCAGCAGGGGAATACCGGGACCGTCCTGGGCAGGCAATCAGCCCCAGCATTTT CATSRGIPGPSWAGNQPQHF many TRBJ1-5 TRBV15 NA
TGTGCCAGCAGCCCGACTGGACACCCAAAAGAGACCCAGTACTTC CASSPTGHPKETQYF few TRBJ2-5 TRBV7-9 NA
TGTGCCAGCAGTTCCGCGGGACCAGAAGCTTTCTTT CASSSAGPEAFF many TRBJ1-1 TRBV6-5 NA
TGTGCCGGCAGCTTAGCGGGCTCATCCTACGAGCAGTACTTC CAGSLAGSSYEQYF NA TRBJ2-7 TRBV11-2 TRBD2
TGTGCCAGCACTCCCCCCCCAGGGGATGCTAACTATGGCTACACCTTC CASTPPPGDANYGYTF few TRBJ1-2 TRBV7-9 NA
TGTGCTAGAGTCCAGGGATCGGACACTGAAGCTTTCTTT CARVQGSDTEAFF NA TRBJ1-1 TRBV7-7 NA
TGTGCCAGCAGTCAAGACAACAATCAGCCCCAGCATTTT CASSQDNNQPQHF many TRBJ1-5 TRBV6-6 NA
TGTGCCAGTACCCACGGGACAGGGGTCGACTATGGCTACACCTTC CASTHGTGVDYGYTF many TRBJ1-2 TRBV19 TRBD1
TGTGCCAGCCGGAGGTCTGGAGGACATCTCACTGAAGCTTTCTTT CASRRSGGHLTEAFF NA TRBJ1-1 TRBV6-2/TRBV6-3 NA
TGTGCCAGCAGCCAAGGGGCATATGGCTACACCTTC CASSQGAYGYTF many TRBJ1-2 TRBV7-2 NA
TGTGCCAGCAACATCCGGGACTATGGCTACACCTTC CASNIRDYGYTF NA TRBJ1-2 TRBV7-6 NA
TGTGCCAGTAGTCCCTGGGACGGAGCTTACGAGCAGTACTTC CASSPWDGAYEQYF NA TRBJ2-7 TRBV19 NA
TGCGCCAGCAGCCAAGATACAGGGCTCCAAGGTGGCTACACCTTC CASSQDTGLQGGYTF many TRBJ1-2 TRBV4-1 NA
TGTGCCAGTAATGCGGCGGACTCACCCCTCCACTTT CASNAADSPLHF once TRBJ1-6 TRBV25-1 NA
TGTGCCAGTGGCAAGGGACGGCGGGACTATGGCTACACCTTC CASGKGRRDYGYTF few TRBJ1-2 TRBV28 NA
TGCGCCAGCAGCCAACTGGACAGGGGTGGAGACACCATATATTTT CASSQLDRGGDTIYF once TRBJ1-3 TRBV7-2 TRBD1
TGTGCCAGCAGTGAAGTAGACAGAAACACCGGGGAGCTGTTTTTT CASSEVDRNTGELFF NA TRBJ2-2 TRBV2 NA
TGTGCCAGCAGCCAAGAATACACAGGAGGGGAAAGCTACACCTTC CASSQEYTGGESYTF NA TRBJ1-2 TRBV11-2 NA
TGTGCCAGTAGTCTCCGGGAGCTCAGCTCCTACGAGCAGTACTTC CASSLRELSSYEQYF NA TRBJ2-7 TRBV19 NA
TGTGCCATCCTGGGCGCCGCTGGGGCCACTGAAGCTTTCTTT CAILGAAGATEAFF many TRBJ1-1 TRBV6-6 NA
TGTGCCAGCAGTGAGCAGTGGGGATTCGGGAAGCTGTTTTTT CASSEQWGFGKLFF NA TRBJ2-2 TRBV10-3 NA
TGTGCCAGCAGCTTAGGTGAGCGTGCCAATGAGCAGTTCTTC CASSLGERANEQFF NA TRBJ2-1 TRBV7-9 NA
TGTGCCAGCAGCTTATTGGGGACAGGGGTCAACGAGCAGCACTTC CASSLLGTGVNEQHF NA TRBJ2-7 TRBV7-9 TRBD1
TGTGCCATCATCACAGGGGGAAACACCATATATTTT CAIITGGNTIYF NA TRBJ1-3 TRBV10-3 NA
TGTGCCAGCAGCGTAGAGCCCACCTGGAACACCATATATTTT CASSVEPTWNTIYF NA TRBJ1-3 TRBV9 NA
TGCGCCAGCAGCTTGTCCCCAGGGGGCTTCTCTGGGGCCAACGTCCTGACTTTC CASSLSPGGFSGANVLTF NA TRBJ2-6 TRBV5-1 TRBD1
TGTGCCAGCTCCCCTTTAGCCGAAGGGGACGACGGCTACACCTTC CASSPLAEGDDGYTF NA TRBJ1-2 TRBV7-9 NA
TGTGCCAGTAGTCCGATATCACCGGGAAACACCATATATTTT CASSPISPGNTIYF NA TRBJ1-3 TRBV19 NA
TGTGCCAGCAGTTACTCCCACAAGACAGGGTTGGACTATGGCTACACCTTC CASSYSHKTGLDYGYTF few TRBJ1-2 TRBV6-2/TRBV6-3 TRBD1
TGTGCCACCGAAAGCTGGGGGGCGCGAGGCTATGGCTACACCTTC CATESWGARGYGYTF NA TRBJ1-2 TRBV25-1 NA
TGTGCCAGCAGCCCGGACAGCCCATATGGCTACACCTTC CASSPDSPYGYTF few TRBJ1-2 TRBV5-8 NA
TGTGCCAGCAGCGAGAGGACTTCTGGGGCCAACGTCCTGACTTTC CASSERTSGANVLTF many TRBJ2-6 TRBV9 NA
TGTGCCAGCAGTATTCCGACGGGGATGAACACTGAAGCTTTCTTT CASSIPTGMNTEAFF NA TRBJ1-1 TRBV2 NA
TGTGCCAGCAGACCGCGAGCGGGGGTGAACACTGAAGCTTTCTTT CASRPRAGVNTEAFF NA TRBJ1-1 TRBV6-1 NA
TGCAGTGGTTCGGGACTAGCGGGGGGGGAGACCCAGTACTTC CSGSGLAGGETQYF many TRBJ2-5 TRBV20-1 TRBD2